This record looks at one T cell receptor beta chain sequence and its context. The sample belongs to a study of blood T cell repertoires in COVID-19. Original methodology: Reference gene primers were amplified, and this amplification served to estimate nucleated cell counts. Some clones are missing from TCRdb's copy, which holds only in-frame ones; the method was immunoSEQ multiplex PCR. V and J calls and clone size are given by that table; D and trimming were obtained from the DNA. The table shows hundreds of thousands of clones, with more than 75% occurring only once. V gave up 8 bases and J gave up 4 bases, with 18 bases separating them. The germline gives CDR1 MNHEY, CDR2 SVGAGI. The CDR3 is 14 residues long.

The V and J genes are TRBV6-5 and TRBJ2-7; a weak D match, TRBD1 (5 bases). The sequencing sample was made of peripheral blood. The receptor was derived from a middle-aged woman who had recovered from COVID-19. CDR3 loop: CASLTFGGAYEQYF. CDR3 DNA: TGTGCCAGCCTGACGTTCGGTGGGGCGTACGAGCAGTACTTC.